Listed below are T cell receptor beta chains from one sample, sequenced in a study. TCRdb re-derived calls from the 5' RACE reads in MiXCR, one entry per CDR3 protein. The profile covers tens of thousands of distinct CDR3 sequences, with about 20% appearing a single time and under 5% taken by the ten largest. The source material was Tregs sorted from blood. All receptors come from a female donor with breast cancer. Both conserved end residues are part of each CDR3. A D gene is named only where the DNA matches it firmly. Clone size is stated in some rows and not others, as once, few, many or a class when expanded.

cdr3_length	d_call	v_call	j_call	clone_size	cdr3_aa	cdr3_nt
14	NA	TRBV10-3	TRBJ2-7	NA	CAISGGTFSYEQYF	TGTGCCATCAGTGGGGGCACCTTCTCCTACGAGCAGTACTTC
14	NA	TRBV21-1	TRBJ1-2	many	CASSKPQDHIGYTF	TGTGCCAGCAGCAAACCCCAGGACCATATCGGCTACACCTTC
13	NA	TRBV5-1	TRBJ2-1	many	CASSLELDNEQFF	TGCGCCAGCAGCTTGGAACTAGACAATGAGCAGTTCTTC
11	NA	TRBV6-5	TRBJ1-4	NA	CASSYGEKLFF	TGTGCCAGCAGTTATGGGGAAAAACTGTTTTTT
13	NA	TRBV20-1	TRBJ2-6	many	CGGVDSGANVLTF	TGCGGTGGCGTTGACTCTGGGGCCAACGTCCTGACTTTC
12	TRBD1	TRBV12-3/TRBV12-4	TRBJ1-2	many	CASSVWTGRYTF	TGTGCCAGCAGTGTATGGACAGGCCGCTACACCTTC
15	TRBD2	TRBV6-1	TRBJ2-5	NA	CASSPGTTNQETQYF	TGTGCCAGCAGTCCGGGGACTACCAACCAAGAGACCCAGTACTTC
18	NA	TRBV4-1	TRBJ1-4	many	CASSQEADKTGRKEKLFF	TGCGCCAGCAGCCAAGAAGCAGACAAAACAGGGAGGAAAGAAAAACTGTTTTTT
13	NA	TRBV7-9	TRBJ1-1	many	CASSLGFQSPGFF	TGTGCCAGCAGCTTAGGCTTTCAGTCCCCGGGTTTCTTT
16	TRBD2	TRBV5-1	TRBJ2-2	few	CASSLGLAEFTGELFF	TGCGCCAGCAGCTTGGGACTAGCGGAGTTCACCGGGGAGCTGTTTTTT
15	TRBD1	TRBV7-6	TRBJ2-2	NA	CASSPGQGSHEELFF	TGTGCCAGCAGCCCTGGACAGGGTTCCCACGAGGAACTGTTTTTT
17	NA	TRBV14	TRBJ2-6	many	CASSQRARDSGANVLTF	TGTGCCAGCAGCCAGCGAGCTAGGGACTCTGGGGCCAACGTCCTGACTTTC
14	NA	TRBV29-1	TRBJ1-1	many	CSVGSLRRDTEAFF	TGCAGCGTTGGGAGCCTTAGAAGGGACACTGAAGCTTTCTTT
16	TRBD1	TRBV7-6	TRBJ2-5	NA	CASRRGGQGGQETQYF	TGTGCCAGCAGGAGAGGAGGACAGGGGGGCCAAGAGACCCAGTACTTC
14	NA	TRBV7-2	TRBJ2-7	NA	CVSSSSRLNHEQYF	TGTGTCAGCAGCTCCTCTCGGCTCAACCACGAGCAGTACTTC
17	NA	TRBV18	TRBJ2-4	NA	CASSRGPSGRGENIQYF	TGTGCCAGCTCCCGGGGCCCCTCCGGAAGGGGCGAAAACATTCAGTACTTC
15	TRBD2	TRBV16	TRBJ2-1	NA	CASSLTGTRNNEQFF	TGTGCCAGCAGCCTAACCGGGACTAGAAACAATGAGCAGTTCTTC
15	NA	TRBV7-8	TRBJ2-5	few	CASSLGSAFQETQYF	TGTGCCAGCAGCTTAGGTAGTGCTTTCCAAGAGACCCAGTACTTC
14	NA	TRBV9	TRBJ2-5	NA	CASSVEAGSETQYF	TGTGCCAGCAGCGTGGAGGCAGGGTCAGAGACCCAGTACTTC
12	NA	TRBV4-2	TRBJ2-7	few	CASSRGLGEQYF	TGTGCCAGCAGCCGTGGTCTAGGGGAGCAGTACTTC
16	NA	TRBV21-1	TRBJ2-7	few	CASSKSPSGRNLVQYF	TGTGCCAGCAGCAAATCCCCTAGCGGGAGAAATCTCGTGCAGTACTTC
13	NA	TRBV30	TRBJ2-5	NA	CAWNAGLQETQYF	TGTGCCTGGAATGCAGGACTACAAGAGACCCAGTACTTC
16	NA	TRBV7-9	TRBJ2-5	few	CASSPDSPLYQETQYF	TGTGCCAGCAGCCCAGACAGTCCCTTGTACCAAGAGACCCAGTACTTC
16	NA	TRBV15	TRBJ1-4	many	CATSRDTTGWDEKLFF	TGTGCCACCAGCAGAGATACCACAGGGTGGGATGAAAAACTGTTTTTT